This T cell receptor beta chain was captured in a study of T cells in Graves' hyperthyroidism and ophthalmopathy. This clonotype has more than one count but fewer than ten. V lost 7 bases, J lost 5 bases, and 15 bases lay in between. The length of the CDR3 is 13 residues. Amplified regions were TCR beta CDR3 sequences from RNA transcripts. TCR CDR3 regions were first amplified by RT-PCR with HTBI primers. Each CDR3 protein gets one entry after TCRdb re-called the multiplex PCR reads with MiXCR. The repertoire includes about 760,000 distinct CDR3 sequences, 35% of them detected once, and around 31% sits in the top ten.

Sequenced: blood. This sequence joins TRBV12-3 or TRBV12-4 and TRBJ2-7; D is uncertain. The TCR originated in a woman aged 40 to 50 with Graves' hyperthyroidism. This CDR3 reads CASTQSWGHEQYF. The CDR3 DNA follows: TGTGCCAGCACCCAAAGTTGGGGTCACGAGCAGTACTTC.